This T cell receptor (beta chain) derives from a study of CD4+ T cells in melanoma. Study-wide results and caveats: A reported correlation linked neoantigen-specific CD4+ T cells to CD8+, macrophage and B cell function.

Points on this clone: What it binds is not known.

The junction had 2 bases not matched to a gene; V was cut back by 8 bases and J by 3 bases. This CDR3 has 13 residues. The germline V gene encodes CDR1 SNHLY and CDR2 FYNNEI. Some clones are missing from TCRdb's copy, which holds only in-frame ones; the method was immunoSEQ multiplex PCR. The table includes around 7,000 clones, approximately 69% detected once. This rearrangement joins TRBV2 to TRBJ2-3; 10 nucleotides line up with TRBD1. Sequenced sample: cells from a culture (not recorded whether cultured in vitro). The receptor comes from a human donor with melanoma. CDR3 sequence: CASRDRGTDTQYF. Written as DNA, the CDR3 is TGTGCCAGCCGGGACAGGGGAACAGATACGCAGTATTTT.